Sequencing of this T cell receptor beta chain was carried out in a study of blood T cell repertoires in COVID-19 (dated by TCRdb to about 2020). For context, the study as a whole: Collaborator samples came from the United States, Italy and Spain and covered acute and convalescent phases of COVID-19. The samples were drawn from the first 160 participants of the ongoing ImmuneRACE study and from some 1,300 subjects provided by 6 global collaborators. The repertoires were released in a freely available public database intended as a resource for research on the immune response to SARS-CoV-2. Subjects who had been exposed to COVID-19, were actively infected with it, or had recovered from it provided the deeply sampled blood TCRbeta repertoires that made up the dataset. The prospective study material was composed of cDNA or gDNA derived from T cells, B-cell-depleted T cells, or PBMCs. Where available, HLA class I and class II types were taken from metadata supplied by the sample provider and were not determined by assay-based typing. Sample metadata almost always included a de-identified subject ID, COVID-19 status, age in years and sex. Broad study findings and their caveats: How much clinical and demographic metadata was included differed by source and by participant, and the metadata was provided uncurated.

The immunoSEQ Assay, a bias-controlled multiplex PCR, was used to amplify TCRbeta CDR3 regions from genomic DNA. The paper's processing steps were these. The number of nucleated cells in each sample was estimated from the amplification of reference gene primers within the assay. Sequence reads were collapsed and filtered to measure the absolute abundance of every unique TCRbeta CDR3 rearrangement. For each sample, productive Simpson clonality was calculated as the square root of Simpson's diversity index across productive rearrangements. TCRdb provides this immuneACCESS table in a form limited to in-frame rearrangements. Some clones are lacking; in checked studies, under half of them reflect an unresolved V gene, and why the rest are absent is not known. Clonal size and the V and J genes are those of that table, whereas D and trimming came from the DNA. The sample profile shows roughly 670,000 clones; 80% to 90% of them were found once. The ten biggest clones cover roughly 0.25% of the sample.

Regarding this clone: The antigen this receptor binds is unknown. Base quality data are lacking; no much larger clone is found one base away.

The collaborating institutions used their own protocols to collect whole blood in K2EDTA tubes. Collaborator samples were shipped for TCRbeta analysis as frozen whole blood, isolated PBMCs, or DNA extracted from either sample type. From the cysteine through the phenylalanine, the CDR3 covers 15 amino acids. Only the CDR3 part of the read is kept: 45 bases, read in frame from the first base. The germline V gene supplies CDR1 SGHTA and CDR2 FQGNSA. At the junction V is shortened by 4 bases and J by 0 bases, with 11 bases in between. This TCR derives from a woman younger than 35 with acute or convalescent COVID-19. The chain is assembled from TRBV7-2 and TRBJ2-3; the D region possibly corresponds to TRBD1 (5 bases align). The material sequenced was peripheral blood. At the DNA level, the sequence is TGTGCCAGCAGCTCCCGGACACCCAGCACAGATACGCAGTATTTT. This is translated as CASSSRTPSTDTQYF.